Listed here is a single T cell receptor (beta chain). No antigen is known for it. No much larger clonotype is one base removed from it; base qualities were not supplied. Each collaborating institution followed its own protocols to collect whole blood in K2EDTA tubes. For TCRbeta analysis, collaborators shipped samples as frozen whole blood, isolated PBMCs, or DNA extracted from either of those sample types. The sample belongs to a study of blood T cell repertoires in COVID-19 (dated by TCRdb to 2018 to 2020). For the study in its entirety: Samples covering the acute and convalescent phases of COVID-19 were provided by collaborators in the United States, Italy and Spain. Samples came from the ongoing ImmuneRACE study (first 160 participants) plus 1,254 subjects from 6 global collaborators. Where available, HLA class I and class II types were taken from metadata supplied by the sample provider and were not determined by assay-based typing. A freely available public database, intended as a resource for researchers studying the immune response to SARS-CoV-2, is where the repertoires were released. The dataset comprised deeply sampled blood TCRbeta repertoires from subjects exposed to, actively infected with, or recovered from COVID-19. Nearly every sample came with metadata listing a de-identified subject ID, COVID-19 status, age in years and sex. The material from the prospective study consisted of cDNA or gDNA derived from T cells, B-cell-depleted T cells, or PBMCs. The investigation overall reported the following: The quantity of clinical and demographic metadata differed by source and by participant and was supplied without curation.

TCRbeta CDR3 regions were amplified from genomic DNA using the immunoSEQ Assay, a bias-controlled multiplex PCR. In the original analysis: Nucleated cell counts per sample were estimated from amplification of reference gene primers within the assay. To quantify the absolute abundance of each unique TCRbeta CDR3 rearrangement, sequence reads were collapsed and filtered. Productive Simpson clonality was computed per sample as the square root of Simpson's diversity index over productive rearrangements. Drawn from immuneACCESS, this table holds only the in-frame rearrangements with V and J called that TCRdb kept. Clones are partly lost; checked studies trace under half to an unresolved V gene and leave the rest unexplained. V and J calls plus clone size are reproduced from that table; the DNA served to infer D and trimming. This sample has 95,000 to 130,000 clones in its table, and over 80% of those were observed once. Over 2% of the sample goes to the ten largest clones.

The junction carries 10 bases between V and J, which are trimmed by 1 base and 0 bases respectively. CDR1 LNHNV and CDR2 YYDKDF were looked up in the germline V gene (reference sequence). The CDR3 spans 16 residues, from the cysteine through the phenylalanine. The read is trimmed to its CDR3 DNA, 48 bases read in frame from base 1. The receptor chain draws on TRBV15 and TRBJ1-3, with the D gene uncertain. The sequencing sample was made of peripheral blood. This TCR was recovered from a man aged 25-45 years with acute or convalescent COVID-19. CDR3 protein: CATSRVGQASGNTIYF. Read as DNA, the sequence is TGTGCCACCAGCAGAGTGGGTCAGGCCTCTGGAAACACCATATATTTT.